This T cell receptor beta chain was recorded in a study of T cell responses to AZD1222 COVID-19 vaccine. V was cut by 3 bases and J by 6 bases, with 22 bases left in between. Looked up from germline, CDR1 is SGHRS and CDR2 is YFSETQ. This CDR3 has 18 residues. As for this clone: What it binds is not known.

Measured with immunoSEQ multiplex PCR; TCRdb has only the in-frame clones, and not every one. The top ten clones hold approximately 8% of a sample with around 140,000 clones, about 90% of them seen once. Findings of the study overall: Clonal diversity was possibly underestimated; the donors were predominantly white British and more often female.

The sequence was collected from an adult who received the MenACWY meningococcal vaccine as a control. Material: peripheral blood, obtained 28 days after the second dose of the MenACWY control vaccine. V usage is TRBV5-1 and J usage is TRBJ1-6; the D gene is possibly TRBD1 (5 bases). CDR3 DNA sequence: TGCGCCAGCAGCTACCGGGACTCAAATTCAATGGGTAATTCACCCCTCCACTTT. Protein product: CASSYRDSNSMGNSPLHF.